Described below is a single T cell receptor beta chain sequence and its context. What it binds is not known. Sequencing used immunoSEQ multiplex PCR; TCRdb keeps in-frame clones, though not all of them. Here the sample spans 300,000 to 450,000 clones, 86% being singletons. The entry originates in a study of cytomegalovirus exposure and HLA in healthy donors. The CDR3 has 12 amino acids. V lost 2 bases, J lost 4 bases, and 8 bases lay in between. Germline values: CDR1 GTSNPN, CDR2 SVGIG (reference sequence). Broader study findings: Three chains tied to CMV proved CMV antigen-specific in vitro.

Sequencing was carried out using PBMCs. The gene calls are TRBV30 and TRBJ1-2, with no clear D. This clonotype originated in a woman in her late teens or twenties in good health and CMV-seronegative. CDR3 loop: CAWSLNGYGYTF. The CDR3 DNA reads as TGTGCCTGGAGTCTGAACGGCTATGGCTACACCTTC.